This is a list of T cell receptor beta chains from one sample in a study of cytomegalovirus exposure and HLA in healthy donors. Produced via immunoSEQ multiplex PCR; TCRdb's table is partial and in-frame only. The table has about 140,000 clones, 73% seen once. The material sequenced was PBMCs. All receptors derive from a woman between 40 and 50 years old in good health and CMV-seronegative. The CDR3 runs from the conserved cysteine through the conserved F or W. The D gene is left open where the match is weak. Clone size is not always given. Where it is, it says once, few, many or a class for expanded clones.

size: -; J: TRBJ2-1; D: TRBD1; V: TRBV5-1; DNA: TGCGCCAGCAGCTTGGTCCCGGGGGGACAGGGAAACAATGAGCAGTTCTTC; CDR3: CASSLVPGGQGNNEQFF
size: -; J: TRBJ2-1; D: -; V: TRBV7-9; DNA: TGTGCCAGCAGCCCCCCGAGGCTAGCCCTTTCATACAATGAGCAGTTCTTC; CDR3: CASSPPRLALSYNEQFF
size: -; J: TRBJ2-3; D: TRBD2; V: TRBV10-3; DNA: TGTGCCATCGGGAGGGTGGGGAATGGCGCCCCAGATACGCAGTATTTT; CDR3: CAIGRVGNGAPDTQYF
size: -; J: TRBJ1-3; D: TRBD1; V: TRBV25-1; DNA: TGTGCCAGCAGTCGTTATCCAGGGGGTCCCGGAAACACCATATATTTT; CDR3: CASSRYPGGPGNTIYF
size: -; J: TRBJ2-6; D: -; V: TRBV28; DNA: TGTGCCAGCAGCACACCGAACTCTGGGGCCAACGTCCTGACTTTC; CDR3: CASSTPNSGANVLTF
size: -; J: TRBJ2-5; D: TRBD2; V: TRBV5-4; DNA: TGTGCCAGCAGCTTGGGAAGCGGGGGGCAAGAGACCCAGTACTTC; CDR3: CASSLGSGGQETQYF
size: -; J: TRBJ2-1; D: TRBD1; V: TRBV29-1; DNA: TGCAGCGTTAGGACAGGGATAGGCGATGAGCAGTTCTTC; CDR3: CSVRTGIGDEQFF
size: -; J: TRBJ2-5; D: -; V: TRBV6-6; DNA: TGTGCCAGCAGTTTGGGCTTCCAAGAGACCCAGTACTTC; CDR3: CASSLGFQETQYF
size: -; J: TRBJ2-2; D: -; V: TRBV7-9; DNA: TGTGCCAGCAGCTTAGCGCGGGGGCCGACCGGGGAGCTGTTTTTT; CDR3: CASSLARGPTGELFF
size: -; J: TRBJ2-1; D: -; V: TRBV27; DNA: TGTGCCAGCAGTCCTATTATTGGCGGGGTTGCGTTCTTC; CDR3: CASSPIIGGVAFF
size: -; J: TRBJ1-5; D: -; V: TRBV19; DNA: TGTGCCAGTAGTAGTCAGGTCAGGCAGCCCCAGCATTTT; CDR3: CASSSQVRQPQHF
size: few; J: TRBJ2-7; D: TRBD1; V: TRBV19; DNA: TGTGCCAGTAGACCAAGTGGACAGGGGCTATCTTCCTACGAGCAGTACTTC; CDR3: CASRPSGQGLSSYEQYF
size: -; J: TRBJ1-2; D: TRBD1; V: TRBV6-5; DNA: TGTGCCAGCAGTTACCTGGGACAGGGTATTTGGTATGGCTACACCTTC; CDR3: CASSYLGQGIWYGYTF
size: -; J: TRBJ2-7; D: -; V: TRBV2; DNA: TGTGCCAGCAGTGATACTCTAACAGGGACCTACGAGCAGTACTTC; CDR3: CASSDTLTGTYEQYF
size: -; J: TRBJ1-1; D: -; V: TRBV7-9; DNA: TGTGCCAGCAGCTTAGTAACGGGGACTGAAGCTTTCTTT; CDR3: CASSLVTGTEAFF
size: -; J: TRBJ2-1; D: TRBD2; V: TRBV19; DNA: TGTGCCAGTAGTACCGGCAGCGGGGCCTACAATGAGCAGTTCTTC; CDR3: CASSTGSGAYNEQFF
size: once; J: TRBJ1-1; D: -; V: TRBV19; DNA: TGTGCCAGTAGTAGAATGACAGAAAATGAAGCTTTCTTT; CDR3: CASSRMTENEAFF
size: -; J: TRBJ2-3; D: TRBD1; V: TRBV7-8; DNA: TGTGCCAGCACCTTCACAGGGGGCGCAGATACGCAGTATTTT; CDR3: CASTFTGGADTQYF
size: -; J: TRBJ1-2; D: -; V: TRBV5-1; DNA: TGCGCCAGCAGCAGGACAGAACCGTCGATAGATGGCTACACCTTC; CDR3: CASSRTEPSIDGYTF
size: -; J: TRBJ2-1; D: -; V: TRBV10-1; DNA: TGCGCCAGCGGGGATACAGGGTTCGCCTACAATGAGCAGTTCTTC; CDR3: CASGDTGFAYNEQFF
size: -; J: TRBJ1-5; D: -; V: TRBV19; DNA: TGTGCCAGCAGCAGGGGAGGGTCAAATCAGCCCCAGCATTTT; CDR3: CASSRGGSNQPQHF
size: few; J: TRBJ1-1; D: -; V: TRBV4-1; DNA: TGCGCCAGCAGCCAAGAAATTCGCAGGGCGAACACTGAAGCTTTCTTT; CDR3: CASSQEIRRANTEAFF
size: -; J: TRBJ1-2; D: -; V: TRBV7-2; DNA: TGTGCCAGCAGCCTACGGGAGAGACGCAGCTATGGCTACACCTTC; CDR3: CASSLRERRSYGYTF
size: few; J: TRBJ2-1; D: TRBD1; V: TRBV6-5; DNA: TGTGCCAGCAGTCAGGGACAGGGGTACAATGAGCAGTTCTTC; CDR3: CASSQGQGYNEQFF
size: -; J: TRBJ1-2; D: -; V: TRBV4-2; DNA: TGTGCCAGCAGCCAAGAGAGGGCATTGGGCTACACCTTC; CDR3: CASSQERALGYTF
size: -; J: TRBJ2-5; D: TRBD1; V: TRBV29-1; DNA: TGCAGCGCTATAGACAGGGGAGAGACCCAGTACTTC; CDR3: CSAIDRGETQYF
size: -; J: TRBJ2-3; D: TRBD2; V: TRBV19; DNA: TGTGCCAGTAGTCTAGCGGGGGGGCTCTGGGATACGCAGTATTTT; CDR3: CASSLAGGLWDTQYF
size: few; J: TRBJ1-5; D: TRBD1; V: TRBV6-1; DNA: TGTGCCAGCAGTGCGTCCCGAACAGGGGACGCTAGCAATCAGCCCCAGCATTTT; CDR3: CASSASRTGDASNQPQHF
size: -; J: TRBJ2-2; D: TRBD1; V: TRBV19; DNA: TGTGCCAGTAGCGACAGGGGGCTTGGCACCGGGGAGCTGTTTTTT; CDR3: CASSDRGLGTGELFF
size: -; J: TRBJ1-1; D: -; V: TRBV5-1; DNA: TGCGCCAGCAGCTTGGGTGGCAGATCGAACACTGAAGCTTTCTTT; CDR3: CASSLGGRSNTEAFF
size: -; J: TRBJ1-1; D: -; V: TRBV27; DNA: TGTGCCAGCAGCTTAAACAGGGTGGCTTTCTTT; CDR3: CASSLNRVAFF
size: -; J: TRBJ1-1; D: -; V: TRBV20-1; DNA: TGCAGTGCCCTCCCAAAGGAGAGAGCTTTCTTT; CDR3: CSALPKERAFF
size: -; J: TRBJ2-1; D: -; V: TRBV5-1; DNA: TGCGCCAGCAGCTTGAACGGGGGGCAAACGGGGAATGAGCAGTTCTTC; CDR3: CASSLNGGQTGNEQFF
size: few; J: TRBJ1-5; D: -; V: TRBV12-5; DNA: TGTGCTAGTGGTTTGGTTACCGGAGGGGCTCAGCCCCAGCATTTT; CDR3: CASGLVTGGAQPQHF
size: -; J: TRBJ2-1; D: TRBD1; V: TRBV28; DNA: TGTGCCAGCACCCGGGACAGGGGAAATGAGCAGTTCTTC; CDR3: CASTRDRGNEQFF
size: -; J: TRBJ2-2; D: TRBD2; V: TRBV5-4; DNA: TGTGCCAGCAGGGCTAGCGGGGGCGCGGGTTCCGGGGAGCTGTTTTTT; CDR3: CASRASGGAGSGELFF
size: -; J: TRBJ1-6; D: TRBD1; V: TRBV7-2; DNA: TGTGCCAGCAGCTCTCGGACAGGGGATTCACCCCTCCACTTT; CDR3: CASSSRTGDSPLHF
size: few; J: TRBJ1-2; D: TRBD1; V: TRBV5-1; DNA: TGCGCCAGCAGCTTCGGGGGGACAGGGGGCGAGGGCTACACCTTC; CDR3: CASSFGGTGGEGYTF
size: once; J: TRBJ1-1; D: TRBD1; V: TRBV6-6; DNA: TGTGCCAGCAGATACCCGGGACAGGGCACTGAAGCTTTCTTT; CDR3: CASRYPGQGTEAFF
size: -; J: TRBJ2-1; D: -; V: TRBV27; DNA: TGTGCCAGCAGTCCCCACACAGGTTTAGGCTACAATGAGCAGTTCTTC; CDR3: CASSPHTGLGYNEQFF
size: -; J: TRBJ1-1; D: -; V: TRBV4-2; DNA: TGTGCCAGCTGGGACGGGAGCACTGAAGCTTTCTTT; CDR3: CASWDGSTEAFF
size: -; J: TRBJ2-1; D: -; V: TRBV7-2; DNA: TGTGCCAGCAGAAAAACGGGGAGCTCCTACAATGAGCAGTTCTTC; CDR3: CASRKTGSSYNEQFF
size: -; J: TRBJ2-3; D: TRBD2; V: TRBV2; DNA: TGTGCCAGCGCCGGACTAGCGGCGGATACGCAGTATTTT; CDR3: CASAGLAADTQYF
size: -; J: TRBJ2-3; D: -; V: TRBV7-3; DNA: TGTGCCAGCAGCTTAACCCCGGGGGGCTTCGTGACAGATACGCAGTATTTT; CDR3: CASSLTPGGFVTDTQYF
size: -; J: TRBJ2-5; D: -; V: TRBV7-9; DNA: TGTTCCAGCAGCCTGACGGGTGGTGTGGAGACCCAGTACTTC; CDR3: CSSSLTGGVETQYF
size: -; J: TRBJ1-1; D: -; V: TRBV7-2; DNA: TGTGCCAGCAGCTTAAGGAGGAACACTGAAGCTTTCTTT; CDR3: CASSLRRNTEAFF